The sequence of this T cell receptor (beta chain) was determined in a study of T cell repertoires in cytomegalovirus infection (dated by TCRdb to about 2019). Context from the whole study: Donor HLA type was relevant to the analysis, as public TCR beta signatures indicated carriage of CMV infection together with the matching HLA type.

Sequencing was carried out with an Illumina HiSeq 1500. TCRdb trimmed public reads at Q25 via fastp, called clones via MiXCR and kept in-frame beta chains. Under each unique CDR3 protein, matching rows form one entry showing the most common genes and DNA. Here the sample has around 550,000 distinct CDR3 sequences; about 25% occur a single time. The ten largest clones add up to under 15% of the sample. Overall study results and their limits: Cumulative frequency of public TCR beta family members discriminated carriers of CMV infection plus the relevant HLA type in this cohort and an independent approximately 370-donor cohort. The ex vivo response was dominated by HLA-C-restricted CMV-specific TCR beta clonotypes, which also provided the single most frequent clonotype in two of eight donors.

Worth noting for this clonotype: It has no known antigen specificity. The junction and the germline gene differ at one end; a read error may be behind it.

The germline V gene sets CDR1 to SGHVS and CDR2 to FQNEAQ. Spanning cysteine to phenylalanine, the CDR3 consists of 15 amino acids. Only the CDR3 DNA stays, 45 bases, in frame from base 1. The source is a human donor in good health (CMV status not recorded). Some clones in this sample may be carry-over from other donors' samples. Recombination connected TRBV7-8 to TRBJ2-5, with 8 bases in between that match TRBD1. Sequenced material: PBMCs. The CDR3 here reads CARSFRQGMGETQYF. Here is the DNA: TGTGCCAGAAGCTTTCGACAGGGGATGGGAGAGACCCAGTACTTC.